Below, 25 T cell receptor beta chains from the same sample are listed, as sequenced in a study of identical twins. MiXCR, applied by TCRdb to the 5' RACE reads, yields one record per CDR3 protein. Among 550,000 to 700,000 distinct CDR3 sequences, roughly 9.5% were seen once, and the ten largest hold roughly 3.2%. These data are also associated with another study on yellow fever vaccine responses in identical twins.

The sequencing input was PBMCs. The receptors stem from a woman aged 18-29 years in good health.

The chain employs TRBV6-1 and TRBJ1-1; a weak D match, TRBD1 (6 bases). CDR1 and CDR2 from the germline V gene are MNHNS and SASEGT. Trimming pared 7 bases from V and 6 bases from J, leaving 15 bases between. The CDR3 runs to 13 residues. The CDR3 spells CASTVQGLAEAFF. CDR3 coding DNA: TGTGCCAGCACTGTACAGGGTTTGGCTGAAGCTTTCTTT.

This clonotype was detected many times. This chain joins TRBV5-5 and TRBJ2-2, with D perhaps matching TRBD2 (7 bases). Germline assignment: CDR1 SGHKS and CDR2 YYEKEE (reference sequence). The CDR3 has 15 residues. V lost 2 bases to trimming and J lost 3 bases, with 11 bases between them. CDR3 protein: CASSFRGADTGELFF. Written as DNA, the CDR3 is TGTGCCAGCAGCTTCCGGGGGGCGGACACCGGGGAGCTGTTTTTT.

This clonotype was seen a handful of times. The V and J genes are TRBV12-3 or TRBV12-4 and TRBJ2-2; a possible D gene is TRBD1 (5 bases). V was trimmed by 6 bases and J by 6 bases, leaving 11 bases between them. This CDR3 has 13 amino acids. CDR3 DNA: TGTGCCAGCAGACCTCAGGGCCCCGGGGAGCTGTTTTTT. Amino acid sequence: CASRPQGPGELFF.

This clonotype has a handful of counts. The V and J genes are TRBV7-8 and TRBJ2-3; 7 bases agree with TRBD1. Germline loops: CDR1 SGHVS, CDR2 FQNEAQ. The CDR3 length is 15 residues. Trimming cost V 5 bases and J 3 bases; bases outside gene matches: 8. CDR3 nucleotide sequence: TGTGCCAGCAGCGCTCGTCGACAGGGAACAGATACGCAGTATTTT. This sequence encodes CASSARRQGTDTQYF.

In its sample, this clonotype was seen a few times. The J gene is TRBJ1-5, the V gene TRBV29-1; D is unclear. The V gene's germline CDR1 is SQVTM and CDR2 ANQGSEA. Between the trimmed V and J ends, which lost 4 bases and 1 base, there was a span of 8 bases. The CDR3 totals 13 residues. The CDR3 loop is CSVVSDSNQPQHF. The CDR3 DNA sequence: TGCAGCGTTGTGTCGGACAGCAATCAGCCCCAGCATTTT.

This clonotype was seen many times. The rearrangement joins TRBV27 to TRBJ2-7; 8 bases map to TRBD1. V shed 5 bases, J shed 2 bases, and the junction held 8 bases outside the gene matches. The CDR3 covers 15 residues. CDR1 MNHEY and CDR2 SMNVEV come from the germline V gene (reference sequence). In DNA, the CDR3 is TGTGCCAGCAGTCCTACCGGGACAGGAACCTACGAGCAGTACTTC. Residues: CASSPTGTGTYEQYF.

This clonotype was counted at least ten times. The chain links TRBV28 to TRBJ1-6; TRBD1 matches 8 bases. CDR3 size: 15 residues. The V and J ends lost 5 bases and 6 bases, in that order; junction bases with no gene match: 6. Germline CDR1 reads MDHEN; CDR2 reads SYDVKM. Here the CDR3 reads CASSPTDRVNSPLHF. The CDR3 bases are TGTGCCAGCAGTCCGACGGACAGGGTTAATTCACCCCTCCACTTT.

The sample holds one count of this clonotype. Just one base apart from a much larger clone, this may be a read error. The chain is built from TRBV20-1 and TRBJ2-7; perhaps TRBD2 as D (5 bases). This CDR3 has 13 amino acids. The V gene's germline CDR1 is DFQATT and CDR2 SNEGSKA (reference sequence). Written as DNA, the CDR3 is TGCAGTCCTCTCCATGGGAGTGGCTACGTGCAGTACTTC. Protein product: CSPLHGSGYVQYF.

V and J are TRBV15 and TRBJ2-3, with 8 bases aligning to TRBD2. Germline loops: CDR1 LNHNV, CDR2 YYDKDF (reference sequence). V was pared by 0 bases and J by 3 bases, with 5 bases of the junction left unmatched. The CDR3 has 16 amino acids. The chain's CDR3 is CATSREVTSATDTQYF. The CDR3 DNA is TGTGCCACCAGCAGAGAAGTGACTAGCGCAACAGATACGCAGTATTTT. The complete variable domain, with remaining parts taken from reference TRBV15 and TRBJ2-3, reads DAMVIQNPRYQVTQFGKPVTLSCSQTLNHNVMYWYQQKSSQAPKLLFHYYDKDFNNEADTPDNFQSRRPNTSFCFLDIRSPGLGDTAMYLCATSREVTSATDTQYFGPGTRLTVL.

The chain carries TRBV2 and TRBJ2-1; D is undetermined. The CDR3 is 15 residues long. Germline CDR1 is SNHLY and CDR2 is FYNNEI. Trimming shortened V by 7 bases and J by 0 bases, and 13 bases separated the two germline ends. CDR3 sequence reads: CASITGPDSYNEQFF. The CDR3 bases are TGTGCCAGCATTACGGGTCCAGACTCCTACAATGAGCAGTTCTTC.

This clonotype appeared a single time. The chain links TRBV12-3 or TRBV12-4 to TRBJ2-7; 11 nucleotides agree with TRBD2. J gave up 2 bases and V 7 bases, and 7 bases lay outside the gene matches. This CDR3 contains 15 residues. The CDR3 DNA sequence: TGTGCCAGCATACCTGGGACTAGCGGCACCTACGAGCAGTACTTC. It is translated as CASIPGTSGTYEQYF.

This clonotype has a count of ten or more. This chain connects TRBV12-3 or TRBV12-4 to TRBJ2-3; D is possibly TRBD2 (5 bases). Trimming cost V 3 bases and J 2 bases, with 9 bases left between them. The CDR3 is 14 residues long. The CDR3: CASSFSRATDTQYF. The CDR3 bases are TGTGCCAGCAGTTTCTCGAGGGCCACAGATACGCAGTATTTT.

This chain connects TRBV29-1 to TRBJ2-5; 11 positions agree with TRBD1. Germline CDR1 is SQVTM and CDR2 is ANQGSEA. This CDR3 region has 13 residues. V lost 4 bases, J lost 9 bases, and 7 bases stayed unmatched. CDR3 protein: CSVVGDRGVAQYF. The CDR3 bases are TGCAGCGTTGTAGGGGACAGGGGGGTTGCCCAGTACTTC.

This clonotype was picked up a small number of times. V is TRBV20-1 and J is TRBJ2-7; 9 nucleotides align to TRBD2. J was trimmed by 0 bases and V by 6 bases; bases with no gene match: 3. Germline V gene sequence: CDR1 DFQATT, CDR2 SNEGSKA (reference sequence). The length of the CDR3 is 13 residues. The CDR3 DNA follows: TGCAGTGCCATAGCGGGAGCCTCCTACGAGCAGTACTTC. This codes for CSAIAGASYEQYF.

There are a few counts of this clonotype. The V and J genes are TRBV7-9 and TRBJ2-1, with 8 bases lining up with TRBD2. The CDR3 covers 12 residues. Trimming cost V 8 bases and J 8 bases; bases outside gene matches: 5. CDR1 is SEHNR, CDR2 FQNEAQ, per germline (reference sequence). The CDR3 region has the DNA TGTGCCAGCGGGACTAGTGTCTATGAGCAGTTCTTC. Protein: CASGTSVYEQFF.

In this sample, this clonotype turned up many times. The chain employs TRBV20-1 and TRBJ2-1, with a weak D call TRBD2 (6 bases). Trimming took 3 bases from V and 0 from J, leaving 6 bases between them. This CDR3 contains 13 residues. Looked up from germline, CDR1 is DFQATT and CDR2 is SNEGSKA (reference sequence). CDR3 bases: TGCAGTGCTAGGACTAGCTCCTACAATGAGCAGTTCTTC. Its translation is CSARTSSYNEQFF.

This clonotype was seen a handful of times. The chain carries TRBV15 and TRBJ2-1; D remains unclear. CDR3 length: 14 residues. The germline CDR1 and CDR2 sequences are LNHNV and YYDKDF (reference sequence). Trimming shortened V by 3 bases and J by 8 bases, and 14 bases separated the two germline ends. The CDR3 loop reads CATSRERNGYEQFF. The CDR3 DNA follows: TGTGCCACCAGCAGGGAACGGAACGGGTATGAGCAGTTCTTC.

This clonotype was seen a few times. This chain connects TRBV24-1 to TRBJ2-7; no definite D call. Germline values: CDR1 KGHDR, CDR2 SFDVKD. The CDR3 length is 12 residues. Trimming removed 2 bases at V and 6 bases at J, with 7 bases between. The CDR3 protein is CATSDYTGEQYF. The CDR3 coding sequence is TGTGCCACCAGTGATTACACGGGCGAGCAGTACTTC.

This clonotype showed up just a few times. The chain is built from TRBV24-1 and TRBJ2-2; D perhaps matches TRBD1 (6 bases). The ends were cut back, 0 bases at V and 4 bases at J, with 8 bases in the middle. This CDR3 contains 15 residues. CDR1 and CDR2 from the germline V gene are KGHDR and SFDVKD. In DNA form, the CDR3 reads TGTGCCACCAGTGATTTGAAGGGGGTCACCGGGGAGCTGTTTTTT. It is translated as CATSDLKGVTGELFF.

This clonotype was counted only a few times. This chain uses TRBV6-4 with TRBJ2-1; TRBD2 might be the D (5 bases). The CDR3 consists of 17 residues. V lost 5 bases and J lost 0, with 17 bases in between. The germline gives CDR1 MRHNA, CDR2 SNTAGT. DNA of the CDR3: TGTGCCAGCAGTCCTGAGGGTTCGCAGTACTCCTACAATGAGCAGTTCTTC. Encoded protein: CASSPEGSQYSYNEQFF.

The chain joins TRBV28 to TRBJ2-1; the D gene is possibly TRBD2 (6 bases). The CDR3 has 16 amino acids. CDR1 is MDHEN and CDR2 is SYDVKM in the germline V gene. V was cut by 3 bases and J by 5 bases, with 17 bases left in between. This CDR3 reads CASSFLSGRVNNEQFF. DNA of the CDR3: TGTGCCAGCAGTTTCTTGTCCGGGAGAGTCAACAATGAGCAGTTCTTC. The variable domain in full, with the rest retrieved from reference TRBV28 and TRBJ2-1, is DVKVTQSSRYLVKRTGEKVFLECVQDMDHENMFWYRQDPGLGLRLIYFSYDVKMKEKGDIPEGYSVSREKKERFSLILESASTNQTSMYLCASSFLSGRVNNEQFFGPGTRLTVL.

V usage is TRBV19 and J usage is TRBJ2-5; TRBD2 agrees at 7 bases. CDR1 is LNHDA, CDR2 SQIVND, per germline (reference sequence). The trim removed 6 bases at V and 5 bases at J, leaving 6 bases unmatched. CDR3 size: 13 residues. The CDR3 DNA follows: TGTGCCAGTAGCACGGGACTACAGGAGACCCAGTACTTC. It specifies CASSTGLQETQYF.

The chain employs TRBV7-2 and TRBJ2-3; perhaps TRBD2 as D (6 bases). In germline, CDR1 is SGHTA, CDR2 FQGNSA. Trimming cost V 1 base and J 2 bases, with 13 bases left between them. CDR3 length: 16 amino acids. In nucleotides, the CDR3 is TGTGCCAGCAGCTTAGGTCCAGCGGGTGTCACAGATACGCAGTATTTT. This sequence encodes CASSLGPAGVTDTQYF.

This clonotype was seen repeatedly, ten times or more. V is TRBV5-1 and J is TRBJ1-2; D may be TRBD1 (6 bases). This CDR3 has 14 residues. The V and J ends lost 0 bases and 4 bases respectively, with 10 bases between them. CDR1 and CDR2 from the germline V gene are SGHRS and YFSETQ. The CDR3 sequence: CASSLAQGGYGYTF. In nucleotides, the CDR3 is TGCGCCAGCAGCTTGGCACAGGGTGGCTATGGCTACACCTTC.

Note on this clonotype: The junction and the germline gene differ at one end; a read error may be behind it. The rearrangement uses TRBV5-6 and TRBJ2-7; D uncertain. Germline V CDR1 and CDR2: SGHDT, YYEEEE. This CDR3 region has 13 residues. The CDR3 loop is CAISPGRSYEQYF. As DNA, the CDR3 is TGTGCCATCAGCCCCGGCCGCTCCTACGAGCAGTACTTC. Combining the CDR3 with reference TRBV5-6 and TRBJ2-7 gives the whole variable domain DAGVTQSPTHLIKTRGQQVTLRCSPKSGHDTVSWYQQALGQGPQFIFQYYEEEERQRGNFPDRFSGHQFPNYSSELNVNALLLGDSALYLCAISPGRSYEQYFGPGTRLTVT.